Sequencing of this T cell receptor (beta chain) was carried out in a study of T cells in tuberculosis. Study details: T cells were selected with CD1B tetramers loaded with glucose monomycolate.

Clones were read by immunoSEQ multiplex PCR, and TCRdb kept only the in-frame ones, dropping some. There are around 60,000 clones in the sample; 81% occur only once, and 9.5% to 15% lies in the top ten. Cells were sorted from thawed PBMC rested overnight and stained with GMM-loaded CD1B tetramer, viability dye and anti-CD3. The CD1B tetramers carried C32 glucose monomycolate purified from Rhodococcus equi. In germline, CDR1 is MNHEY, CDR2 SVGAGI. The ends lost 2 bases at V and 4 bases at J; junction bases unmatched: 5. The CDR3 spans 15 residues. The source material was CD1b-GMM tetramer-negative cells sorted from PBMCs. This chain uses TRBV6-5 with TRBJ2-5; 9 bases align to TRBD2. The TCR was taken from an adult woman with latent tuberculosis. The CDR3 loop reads CASSYTAGGGETQYF. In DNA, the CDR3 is TGTGCCAGCAGTTACACTGCGGGAGGGGGAGAGACCCAGTACTTC.